These 21 T cell receptor beta chains were all obtained from the same sample, sequenced in a study of shared clonotypes between healthy human individuals. Assay used: immunoSEQ multiplex PCR; TCRdb lists only in-frame clones, some missing. The profile covers about 1.5 million clones, with roughly 96% appearing a single time and roughly 1.1% taken by the ten largest. The material sequenced was naive CD4+ T cells sorted from blood. Subset described: CD45RA+ positively selected. These receptors all stem from a man aged 25-45 years in good health.

The chain carries TRBV7-2 and TRBJ2-2, with 12 nucleotides matching TRBD2. There are 15 residues in the CDR3. CDR1 and CDR2 from the germline V gene are SGHTA and FQGNSA. The junction had 2 bases not matched to a gene; V was cut back by 4 bases and J by 5 bases. CDR3 sequence: CASSSGLAGTGELFF. The CDR3, as DNA: TGTGCCAGCAGCTCTGGACTAGCGGGAACCGGGGAGCTGTTTTTT.

The chain combines TRBV23-1 with TRBJ2-7, with 7 nucleotides matching TRBD1. TRBV23-1 is an ORF for which the function is uncertain. Trimming removed 0 bases from V and 2 bases from J; junction bases left unmatched: 7. The CDR3 is 16 residues long. In DNA form, the CDR3 reads TGCGCCAGCAGTCAATCCGAGACAGGGAAACCCTACGAGCAGTACTTC. Amino acid sequence: CASSQSETGKPYEQYF.

The J gene is TRBJ2-3, the V gene TRBV15; D remains ambiguous. With 10 bases removed from V and 2 bases from J, the gap between germline ends came to 16 bases. CDR1 and CDR2 (germline): LNHNV, YYDKDF (reference sequence). This CDR3 spans 14 amino acids. CDR3 nucleotides: TGTGCCAACGTAGGGTCTAGTTTCACAGATACGCAGTATTTT. Translated, it gives CANVGSSFTDTQYF.

V is TRBV9 and J is TRBJ2-1, with 7 nucleotides matching TRBD1. There are 14 residues in the CDR3. Germline CDR1 and CDR2: SGDLS and YYNGEE. The ends lost 4 bases at V and 6 bases at J; junction bases unmatched: 7. The CDR3 DNA is TGTGCCAGCAGCTACAGACAGGGTGTCAATGAGCAGTTCTTC. This gives the protein CASSYRQGVNEQFF.

On this clone: Other DNA sequences within the sample encode an identical CDR3. This chain links TRBV6-5 with TRBJ1-3, with D possibly TRBD1 on 6 matching bases. This CDR3 is built from 15 residues. Trimming took 0 bases from V and 4 from J, leaving 10 bases between them. Germline V gene sequence: CDR1 MNHEY, CDR2 SVGAGI. This chain's CDR3 is CASSYSGTSGNTIYF. CDR3 nucleotide sequence: TGTGCCAGCAGTTACTCCGGGACATCCGGAAACACCATATATTTT.

This chain joins TRBV7-9 and TRBJ2-7, with 9 nucleotides matching TRBD1. V lost 3 bases to trimming and J lost 2 bases; unmatched junction nucleotides: 8. The CDR3 totals 16 residues. CDR1 and CDR2 (germline): SEHNR, FQNEAQ (reference sequence). The CDR3 sequence is CASSFSHRGRTYEQYF. Written as DNA, the CDR3 is TGTGCCAGCAGCTTCAGTCACAGGGGGCGGACCTACGAGCAGTACTTC.

The chain employs TRBV6-1 and TRBJ2-1; perhaps TRBD1 as D (5 bases). The CDR3 has 15 amino acids. V was pared by 1 base and J by 7 bases, with 14 bases between. Germline V gives CDR1 MNHNS, CDR2 SASEGT. The CDR3 DNA reads TGTGCCAGCAGTGAAGGTACAGGATCGTGGAATGAGCAGTTCTTC. The encoded protein is CASSEGTGSWNEQFF.

V and J are TRBV9 and TRBJ2-5, with D unresolved. Germline V gene sequence: CDR1 SGDLS, CDR2 YYNGEE. The CDR3 loop spans 12 amino acids. V lost 1 base and J 7 bases, leaving 8 bases between the germline ends. This CDR3 reads CASSVNSGTQYF. DNA of the CDR3: TGTGCCAGCAGCGTAAACTCGGGGACCCAGTACTTC.

Of note for this clone: The same CDR3 also results from other DNA sequences found in this sample. The rearrangement joins TRBV5-1 to TRBJ1-3; D is unresolved. This CDR3 is built from 14 residues. Germline-derived CDR1 and CDR2 are SGHRS and YFSETQ. V lost 1 base, J lost 0 bases, and 5 bases lay in between. CDR3 in amino acids: CASSLTDSGNTIYF. CDR3 in DNA: TGCGCCAGCAGCTTGACGGACTCTGGAAACACCATATATTTT. Full variable domain (missing parts from reference TRBV5-1 and TRBJ1-3): KAGVTQTPRYLIKTRGQQVTLSCSPISGHRSVSWYQQTPGQGLQFLFEYFSETQRNKGNFPGRFSGRQFSNSRSEMNVSTLELGDSALYLCASSLTDSGNTIYFGEGSWLTVV.

The chain couples TRBV4-1 to TRBJ2-7; 8 nucleotides align to TRBD2. With 1 base clipped from V and 3 bases from J, the junction kept 11 bases outside the gene matches. CDR1 is MGHRA and CDR2 is YSYEKL in the germline V gene. The CDR3 is 17 amino acids. The CDR3 region has the DNA TGCGCCAGCAGCCAAGCGCGGGAGACTAGCGCCCACTACGAGCAGTACTTC. Its translation is CASSQARETSAHYEQYF.

The chain couples TRBV5-5 to TRBJ1-3; tentative D call: TRBD1 (5 bases). The CDR3 runs to 16 residues. V was shortened by 0 bases and J by 0 bases, with 10 bases between the two germline ends. Germline V gene lookup returns CDR1 SGHKS and CDR2 YYEKEE (reference sequence). CDR3 in DNA: TGTGCCAGCAGCTTGGCAGGACACAGCTCTGGAAACACCATATATTTT. Translation gives CASSLAGHSSGNTIYF.

The V gene is TRBV5-4, the J gene TRBJ2-1, with 7 bases that match TRBD2. The J segment lost 4 bases and the V segment lost 2 bases, leaving 3 bases of the junction unmatched. This CDR3 region has 14 residues. Germline values: CDR1 SGHNT, CDR2 YYREEE (reference sequence). The CDR3 is CASSFRTSYNEQFF. In DNA form, the CDR3 reads TGTGCCAGCAGCTTCCGGACTAGTTACAATGAGCAGTTCTTC.

The chain recombines TRBV5-1 with TRBJ1-1; no clear D gene. The CDR3 is 15 residues long. V gave up 0 bases and J gave up 2 bases, with 11 bases separating them. CDR1 is SGHRS, CDR2 YFSETQ, per germline. The CDR3, as DNA: TGCGCCAGCAGCTTGGTGCAGTACCCCAACACTGAAGCTTTCTTT. Amino acid sequence: CASSLVQYPNTEAFF.

This chain joins TRBV5-1 and TRBJ2-5; 10 bases are shared with TRBD1. Germline CDR1 reads SGHRS; CDR2 reads YFSETQ. This CDR3 region has 12 residues. The junction had 2 bases not matched to a gene; V was cut back by 7 bases and J by 5 bases. The CDR3 spells CASGTGAETQYF. CDR3 nucleotide sequence: TGCGCCAGCGGGACAGGGGCGGAGACCCAGTACTTC. Combining the CDR3 with reference TRBV5-1 and TRBJ2-5 gives the whole variable domain KAGVTQTPRYLIKTRGQQVTLSCSPISGHRSVSWYQQTPGQGLQFLFEYFSETQRNKGNFPGRFSGRQFSNSRSEMNVSTLELGDSALYLCASGTGAETQYFGPGTRLLVL.

This clone was detected only a few times. The rearrangement links TRBV11-2 to TRBJ2-7, with 7 bases matching TRBD2. The CDR3 runs 12 residues. Germline assignment: CDR1 SGHAT and CDR2 FQNNGV. J was trimmed by 7 bases and V by 4 bases; bases with no gene match: 4. CDR3 coding DNA: TGTGCCAGCAGCTCACAGCGGGGAGAGCAGTACTTC. Residues: CASSSQRGEQYF.

This chain uses TRBV28 with TRBJ2-5, with TRBD1 matching over 9 bases. Trimming at V came to 5 bases and at J to 1 base, leaving 8 bases not matched to a gene. Germline lookup yields CDR1 MDHEN and CDR2 SYDVKM. The CDR3 spans 16 residues. The CDR3 reads CASSAGQGAVQETQYF. The CDR3 coding sequence is TGTGCCAGCAGTGCGGGACAGGGTGCCGTCCAAGAGACCCAGTACTTC.

This rearrangement joins TRBV11-2 to TRBJ2-3; D ambiguous. In germline, CDR1 is SGHAT, CDR2 FQNNGV. V gave up 0 bases and J gave up 5 bases, with 12 bases separating them. The CDR3 sequence is 15 residues long. The CDR3 DNA reads as TGTGCCAGCAGCTTAGACGGATTGGGCGTAGATACGCAGTATTTT. The encoded protein is CASSLDGLGVDTQYF.

The rearrangement uses TRBV7-9 and TRBJ1-3; the D gene is possibly TRBD1 (5 bases). This CDR3 comprises 14 residues. The germline CDR1 and CDR2 sequences are SEHNR and FQNEAQ (reference sequence). V dropped 5 bases and J dropped 3 bases, with 11 bases sitting between them. CDR3 region: CASSKVRDGNTIYF. In DNA form, the CDR3 reads TGTGCCAGCAGCAAAGTCAGGGATGGAAACACCATATATTTT.

CDR3 nucleotide sequence: TGTGCCAGCACCGAGAAGGGGACCACCTACGAGCAGTACTTC. This gives the protein CASTEKGTTYEQYF. The chain joins TRBV5-5 to TRBJ2-7, with D tentatively TRBD1 or TRBD2 (5 bases each). CDR3 length: 14 amino acids. Trimming stripped 6 bases from V and 2 bases from J, with 15 bases between. Per germline, CDR1 SGHKS and CDR2 YYEKEE (reference sequence).

This rearrangement joins TRBV5-5 to TRBJ2-4; D perhaps matches TRBD1 (5 bases). The CDR3 runs to 16 residues. Germline CDR1 is SGHKS and CDR2 is YYEKEE (reference sequence). V lost 4 bases to trimming and J lost 1 base, with 15 bases between them. CDR3 loop: CASSPSAGYAKNIQYF. The CDR3 DNA sequence: TGTGCCAGCAGCCCGTCGGCAGGGTATGCCAAAAACATTCAGTACTTC.

A note on this clone: At the DNA level, this CDR3 is encoded by other sequences in the same sample as well. This rearrangement joins TRBV29-1 to TRBJ2-7, with a tentative D call TRBD1 (7 bases). The length of the CDR3 is 12 residues. Trimming shortened V by 5 bases and J by 6 bases, and 14 bases separated the two germline ends. Per germline, CDR1 SQVTM and CDR2 ANQGSEA. CDR3 sequence: CSVRQGAGEQYF. DNA for the CDR3: TGCAGCGTTAGACAGGGAGCGGGCGAGCAGTACTTC.